The 32 T cell receptor beta chains below come from one sample, sequenced in a study of tumor-infiltrating lymphocytes in primary liver carcinoma. The input was 400 to 500 ng total RNA; TCR beta cDNA was made from it with a constant-region primer. Investigators got TCR beta libraries out of three nested multiplex PCR rounds, done with slightly modified ARM-PCR. Rounds one and two of PCR, each of 10 cycles, were primed with TRBV1-TRBV30 forward primers and a C-beta reverse primer. Via MiXCR, TCRdb re-called the multiplex PCR reads, giving one row per CDR3 protein. The profile covers 75,000 to 90,000 distinct CDR3 sequences, with 72% appearing a single time and less than 20% taken by the ten largest. The source material, about 19-30 mg of unsorted bulk tissue, was used to co-extract RNA and DNA. Sequencing was carried out using liver tumor tissue from sampling region 1. The sample's subset: tumor region T1, superior pole. These receptors all stem from a man aged 40-49 years with primary liver carcinoma and hepatitis B virus infection.

The chain combines TRBV7-2 with TRBJ1-6, with 9 bases matching TRBD1. Germline V gene sequence: CDR1 SGHTA, CDR2 FQGNSA. There are 17 residues in the CDR3. J was trimmed by 7 bases and V by 5 bases; bases with no gene match: 12. CDR3 coding DNA: TGTGCCAGCAGCCCAGGATGGGGGGACAGGGAAAATTCACCCCTCCACTTT. This codes for CASSPGWGDRENSPLHF.

Turning to this clonotype: A read error may be the cause here, since a much bigger clone is one base away. V and J are TRBV5-1 and TRBJ2-3; TRBD2 might be the D (5 bases). Germline V lookup: CDR1 SGHRS, CDR2 YFSETQ. With 3 bases removed from V and 0 bases from J, the gap between germline ends came to 14 bases. There are 16 residues in the CDR3. The CDR3 bases are TGCGCCAGCAGCTCAAGCGAGAGGGCGAGCACAGATACGCAGTATTTT. Translation: CASSSSERASTDTQYF.

At least ten counts were recorded for this clonotype. The chain joins TRBV7-9 to TRBJ2-2; maybe TRBD1 (6 bases). The CDR3 loop spans 17 amino acids. The ends were cut back, 4 bases at V and 0 bases at J, with 15 bases in the middle. The germline gives CDR1 SEHNR, CDR2 FQNEAQ (reference sequence). This CDR3 is CASSSKGRTANTGELFF. The CDR3 DNA follows: TGTGCCAGCAGCTCCAAGGGACGGACAGCGAACACCGGGGAGCTGTTTTTT.

Turning to this clonotype: A read error may account for a junction end that differs from germline. V gene TRBV6-5 combines with J gene TRBJ2-1, with 7 bases identical to TRBD2. The CDR3 spans 15 residues. Germline-derived CDR1 and CDR2 are MNHEY and SVGAGI. The CDR3 spells CVSSYRTSGSHEQFF. CDR3 DNA sequence: TGTGTCAGCAGTTACCGGACTAGTGGGAGCCATGAGCAGTTCTTC.

The table lists this clonotype with a count of one. Because it lacks the conserved phenylalanine or tryptophan at the end, this CDR3 is likely a read error. The chain joins TRBV4-1 to TRBJ2-1, with 7 bases that match TRBD2. This CDR3 is built from 18 residues. V dropped 2 bases and J dropped 6; count of bases not matched to a gene: 16. Germline values: CDR1 MGHRA, CDR2 YSYEKL. The DNA of the CDR3 is TGCGCCAGCAGCCAAAAGATTCAGGCGCTAACGGGAGGCAATGAGCAGTTCTTA. This gives the protein CASSQKIQALTGGNEQFL.

Points on this clonotype: This may stem from a read error, because a much larger clone lies one nucleotide away. Here the CDR3 omits its conserved ending phenylalanine or tryptophan, so a read error is the likely source. The DNA is omitted, as the CDR3 cannot be located on it reliably, and the CDR3 follows TCRdb's listing. The V call is TRBV11-2, the J call TRBJ2-1. With termini counted, the CDR3 has 14 amino acids. Germline values: CDR1 SGHAT, CDR2 FQNNGV. CDR3 sequence: CASSLDLPRLERFS.

On this clonotype: One end of the junction varies from germline; a read error may be responsible. The chain uses TRBV6-1 and TRBJ2-7; D is unclear. The CDR3 consists of 13 residues. In germline, CDR1 is MNHNS, CDR2 SASEGT. The DNA for the CDR3 is TGTACCAGCAGTGAAGAGCCATCCTACGAGCAATACTTC. This translates into CTSSEEPSYEQYF.

Remarks on this clonotype: Given a much more abundant clone one base away, this may be a read error. V is TRBV21-1 and J is TRBJ2-1; TRBD2, the D gene given by the table, was not confirmed from the DNA. TRBV21-1 is annotated as a pseudogene. The CDR3 covers 19 residues. The CDR3 protein is CASSKGRLAGQRPRNEEFF. The CDR3 bases are TGTGCCAGCAGCAAAGGGCGACTAGCGGGACAAAGGCCCCGGAATGAGGAGTTCTTC.

Only a few counts were recorded for this clonotype. The chain couples TRBV25-1 to TRBJ1-2; no definite D call. V was clipped by 3 bases and J by 8 bases, with 10 bases between them. The CDR3 runs 12 residues. In germline, CDR1 is MGHDK, CDR2 SYGVNS. The DNA for the CDR3 is TGTGCCAGCAGTGAGTCCCATGGAGGCTACACCTTC. It yields the protein CASSESHGGYTF.

On this clonotype itself: A much larger clone differs by one base, so this may be a read error. The chain combines TRBV28 with TRBJ2-7; D remains ambiguous. The CDR3 contains 16 residues. The V end was cut by 4 bases, the J end by 1 base, with 17 bases between. CDR1 and CDR2 (germline): MDHEN, SYDVKM. The CDR3 spells CASSSTRAPSSYEQYF. CDR3 nucleotides: TGTGCCAGCAGTTCCACAAGGGCCCCTTCGTCCTACGAGCAGTACTTC.

Points on this clonotype: The junction departs from the called germline gene at one end, perhaps through a read error. The chain uses TRBV29-1 and TRBJ1-2, with TRBD1 identical over 8 bases. In germline, CDR1 is SQVTM, CDR2 ANQGSEA. This CDR3 contains 13 residues. CDR3 in DNA: TGCAGTGTTACAACAGGGGGGACGGGTGGCCACACCTTC. This translates into CSVTTGGTGGHTF.

In this sample, this clonotype turned up once. The junction shows a germline mismatch at one end, possibly a read error. The chain employs TRBV12-3 or TRBV12-4 and TRBJ2-3; D unclear. The CDR3 loop spans 16 amino acids. CDR3 sequence (DNA): TGTGCCAGCCGTTCTCCCGGACGCGCTAACACAGATACACAGTATTTT. Its protein product is CASRSPGRANTDTQYF.

About this clonotype itself: It may be a read error: a sequence one base away is much more abundant. The chain couples TRBV25-1 to TRBJ2-7; the D gene is possibly TRBD1 (6 bases). The CDR3 totals 11 residues. Germline CDR1 is MGHDK and CDR2 is SYGVNS. This CDR3 is CANSRQDEQYF. CDR3 nucleotide sequence: TGTGCCAACAGTAGACAGGACGAGCAGTACTTC.

Comment on this clonotype: This may come from a read error, since a much larger clone is one base off. The chain couples TRBV2 to TRBJ2-1, with 12 bases identical to TRBD2. This CDR3 has 15 residues. CDR1 and CDR2 (germline): SNHLY, FYNNEI. The CDR3 DNA follows: TGTGCCAGCAGTGAACTAGCGGGAGGGCCGCATGAGCAGTCCTTC. Its protein is CASSELAGGPHEQSF.

Concerning this clonotype itself: An end of the junction differs from the germline gene, which may be a read error. This chain joins TRBV11-3 and TRBJ2-7; no clear D. CDR3 length: 13 amino acids. Germline V gives CDR1 SGHNT, CDR2 YENEEA. The CDR3 DNA follows: TGTGCTAGCAGCTTCACGCTTGGGTACCAGCAGTACTTC. Translation gives CASSFTLGYQQYF.

Details on this clonotype: The junction departs from germline at one end; a sequencing error may be responsible. This CDR3 is CASCLRGPLIF. The DNA for the CDR3 is TGTGCCAGCTGCTTACGGGGCCCACTGATTTTT. The rearrangement joins TRBV11-2 to TRBJ1-4; D is perhaps TRBD1 (5 bases). Germline assignment: CDR1 SGHAT and CDR2 FQNNGV. The length of the CDR3 is 11 residues.

In the case of this clonotype: One junction end does not reproduce the germline sequence, and a read error may be involved. The gene calls are TRBV10-1 and TRBJ2-3, with TRBD2 matching 8 bases. Germline CDR1 is WNHNN and CDR2 is SYGVQD (reference sequence). The CDR3 has 17 residues. CDR3 bases: TGCGCCAGCAGTGATGGGGTACTAGCGGAGGAGGACGATACGCAGTATTTC. This gives the protein CASSDGVLAEEDDTQYF.

The chain recombines TRBV13 with TRBJ1-1, with a weak D call TRBD1 (6 bases). Germline CDR1 reads PRHDT; CDR2 reads FYEKMQ (reference sequence). V was clipped by 1 base and J by 1 base, with 13 bases between them. The CDR3 length is 16 residues. DNA for the CDR3: TGTGCCAGCAGCTTAGTTGGGGACATCCAGAACACTGAAGCTTTCTTT. It translates to CASSLVGDIQNTEAFF.

With regard to this clonotype: A much bigger clone sits one base away, suggesting this may be a read error. The J gene is TRBJ1-5, the V gene TRBV6-6; no definite D call. The CDR3 covers 13 residues. The germline gives CDR1 MNHNY, CDR2 SVGAGI (reference sequence). Trimming removed 8 bases at V and 6 bases at J, with 14 bases between. CDR3: CASQGDIGQPQHF. In DNA, the CDR3 is TGTGCCAGCCAAGGCGACATAGGTCAGCCCCAGCATTTT.

The J gene is TRBJ1-1, the V gene TRBV19; 10 nucleotides agree with TRBD1. CDR1 and CDR2 (germline): LNHDA, SQIVND (reference sequence). This CDR3 is built from 14 residues. The J segment lost 4 bases and the V segment lost 8 bases, leaving 7 bases of the junction unmatched. CDR3 sequence: CASEGQGYSTEAFF. CDR3 sequence (DNA): TGTGCCAGTGAGGGACAGGGGTACTCCACTGAAGCTTTCTTT.

This clonotype appeared many times. Sequence at one end of the junction differs from germline and may be a read error. The chain uses TRBV2 and TRBJ2-7; D gene ambiguous. The CDR3 is 14 amino acids. Germline CDR1 SNHLY, CDR2 FYNNEI. CDR3 in amino acids: CASREAKSSYEQYF. Written as DNA, the CDR3 is TGTGCCAGCAGAGAAGCCAAAAGCTCCTACGAGCAGTACTTC.

This clonotype was seen more than once but under ten times. Just one base apart from a much larger clone, this may be a read error. This rearrangement joins TRBV5-5 to TRBJ2-2, with 14 bases lining up with TRBD2. Germline CDR1 reads SGHKS; CDR2 reads YYEKEE (reference sequence). With 7 bases clipped from V and 5 bases from J, the junction kept 4 bases outside the gene matches. The CDR3 spans 15 residues. CDR3 DNA sequence: TGTGCCAGCCGCAGACTAGCGGGAGGGACCGGGGAGCTGTTTTTT. Translating it yields CASRRLAGGTGELFF.

This clonotype was detected once. This may be a read error: a much more frequent sequence differs by one nucleotide. This chain uses TRBV7-8 with TRBJ2-4; no clear D. The germline V gene encodes CDR1 SGHVS and CDR2 FQNEAQ. The CDR3 runs to 16 residues. The CDR3 DNA reads as TGTGGCAGCAGCCAGGATTTATCTCTAGCCAAAAACATTCAGTACTTC. Protein: CGSSQDLSLAKNIQYF.

As regards this clonotype: The junction departs from germline at one end; a sequencing error may be responsible. This chain uses TRBV6-2 or TRBV6-3 with TRBJ2-1; 16 nucleotides align to TRBD2. CDR3 length: 19 amino acids. Germline V gene lookup returns CDR1 MNHEY and CDR2 SVGEGT. This CDR3 is CANSYFPGLAGGPGNEHFF. In nucleotides, the CDR3 is TGTGCCAACAGTTACTTTCCGGGACTAGCGGGAGGGCCGGGCAATGAGCATTTCTTC.

J is TRBJ2-5 and V is TRBV5-4; D may be TRBD1 (5 bases). In germline, CDR1 is SGHNT, CDR2 YYREEE (reference sequence). The CDR3 sequence is 14 residues long. The chain's CDR3 is CTCSFLQVQEDQYF. The CDR3 DNA reads as TGTACCTGCAGCTTCCTACAGGTTCAAGAAGACCAGTACTTC.

Worth noting for this clonotype: A read error may produce the germline difference seen at one junction end. The chain joins TRBV6-1 to TRBJ2-2; 7 bases are a match to TRBD1. Germline CDR1 MNHNS, CDR2 SASEGT. The CDR3 runs 17 residues. This chain's CDR3 is CASSDRDKDPNTGELFF. As DNA, the CDR3 is TGTGCCAGCAGCGACAGGGATAAAGACCCGAACACAGGGGAGCTATTTTTT.

The chain is built from TRBV20-1 and TRBJ2-3; D might be TRBD1 (6 bases). CDR3 length: 14 amino acids. Trimming shortened V by 6 bases and J by 5 bases, and 18 bases separated the two germline ends. Germline V gene lookup returns CDR1 DFQATT and CDR2 SNEGSKA (reference sequence). CDR3 coding DNA: TGCAGTGCGCAGGTTCGGGCAGGGGAAGATACGCAGTATTTT. Encoded protein: CSAQVRAGEDTQYF.

The chain has TRBV2 and TRBJ2-7; tentative D call: TRBD1 (5 bases). V was pared by 4 bases and J by 3 bases, with 19 bases between. The CDR3 has 16 residues. Germline CDR1 SNHLY, CDR2 FYNNEI. The CDR3 region has the DNA TGTGCCAGCAGTGGAGGTACAGGTGTGGTCGACTACGAGCAGTACTTC. This sequence encodes CASSGGTGVVDYEQYF.

A remark on this clonotype: The junction and the germline gene differ at one end; a read error may be behind it. V is TRBV6-1 and J is TRBJ2-7; D is unresolved. The CDR3 runs 18 residues. Germline-derived CDR1 and CDR2 are MNHNS and SASEGT. The chain's CDR3 is CASSTTDGWRLTSYGQYF. For the CDR3, the DNA is TGTGCCAGCAGTACTACAGACGGCTGGCGCCTGACCTCCTACGGGCAGTACTTC.

This clonotype came up once. One end of the junction is discordant with germline, which a read error may explain. The chain carries TRBV6-6 and TRBJ1-5; D call uncertain. The CDR3 has 13 amino acids. Germline V gene data show CDR1 as MNHNY and CDR2 as SVGAGI (reference sequence). The CDR3 region has the DNA TGTGCCAGCAGGGAAGGTAGCATTCAGCCCCAGCATTTT. Translating gives CASREGSIQPQHF.

This chain links TRBV19 with TRBJ1-1; 8 positions agree with TRBD1. V lost 5 bases and J lost 4; bases outside the gene matches: 12. This CDR3 has 16 amino acids. Germline CDR1 reads LNHDA; CDR2 reads SQIVND (reference sequence). The CDR3 DNA reads TGTGCCAGTAGTGCAAATCACAGGGGGTGCGGCACTGAAGCTTTCTTT. This translates into CASSANHRGCGTEAFF. Supplemented by reference TRBV19 and TRBJ1-1, the full variable domain reads DGGITQSPKYLFRKEGQNVTLSCEQNLNHDAMYWYRQDPGQGLRLIYYSQIVNDFQKGDIAEGYSVSREKKESFPLTVTSAQKNPTAFYLCASSANHRGCGTEAFFGQGTRLTVV.

A word on this clonotype: Sequence at one end of the junction differs from germline and may be a read error. This chain uses TRBV4-2 with TRBJ2-7, with a tentative D call TRBD2 (7 bases). Germline lookup yields CDR1 LGHNA and CDR2 YNFKEQ. This CDR3 contains 16 residues. The CDR3 reads CVSSHYLGGGPGEQYF. CDR3 nucleotides: TGTGTCAGCAGCCATTACCTAGGGGGAGGGCCGGGCGAGCAGTACTTC.